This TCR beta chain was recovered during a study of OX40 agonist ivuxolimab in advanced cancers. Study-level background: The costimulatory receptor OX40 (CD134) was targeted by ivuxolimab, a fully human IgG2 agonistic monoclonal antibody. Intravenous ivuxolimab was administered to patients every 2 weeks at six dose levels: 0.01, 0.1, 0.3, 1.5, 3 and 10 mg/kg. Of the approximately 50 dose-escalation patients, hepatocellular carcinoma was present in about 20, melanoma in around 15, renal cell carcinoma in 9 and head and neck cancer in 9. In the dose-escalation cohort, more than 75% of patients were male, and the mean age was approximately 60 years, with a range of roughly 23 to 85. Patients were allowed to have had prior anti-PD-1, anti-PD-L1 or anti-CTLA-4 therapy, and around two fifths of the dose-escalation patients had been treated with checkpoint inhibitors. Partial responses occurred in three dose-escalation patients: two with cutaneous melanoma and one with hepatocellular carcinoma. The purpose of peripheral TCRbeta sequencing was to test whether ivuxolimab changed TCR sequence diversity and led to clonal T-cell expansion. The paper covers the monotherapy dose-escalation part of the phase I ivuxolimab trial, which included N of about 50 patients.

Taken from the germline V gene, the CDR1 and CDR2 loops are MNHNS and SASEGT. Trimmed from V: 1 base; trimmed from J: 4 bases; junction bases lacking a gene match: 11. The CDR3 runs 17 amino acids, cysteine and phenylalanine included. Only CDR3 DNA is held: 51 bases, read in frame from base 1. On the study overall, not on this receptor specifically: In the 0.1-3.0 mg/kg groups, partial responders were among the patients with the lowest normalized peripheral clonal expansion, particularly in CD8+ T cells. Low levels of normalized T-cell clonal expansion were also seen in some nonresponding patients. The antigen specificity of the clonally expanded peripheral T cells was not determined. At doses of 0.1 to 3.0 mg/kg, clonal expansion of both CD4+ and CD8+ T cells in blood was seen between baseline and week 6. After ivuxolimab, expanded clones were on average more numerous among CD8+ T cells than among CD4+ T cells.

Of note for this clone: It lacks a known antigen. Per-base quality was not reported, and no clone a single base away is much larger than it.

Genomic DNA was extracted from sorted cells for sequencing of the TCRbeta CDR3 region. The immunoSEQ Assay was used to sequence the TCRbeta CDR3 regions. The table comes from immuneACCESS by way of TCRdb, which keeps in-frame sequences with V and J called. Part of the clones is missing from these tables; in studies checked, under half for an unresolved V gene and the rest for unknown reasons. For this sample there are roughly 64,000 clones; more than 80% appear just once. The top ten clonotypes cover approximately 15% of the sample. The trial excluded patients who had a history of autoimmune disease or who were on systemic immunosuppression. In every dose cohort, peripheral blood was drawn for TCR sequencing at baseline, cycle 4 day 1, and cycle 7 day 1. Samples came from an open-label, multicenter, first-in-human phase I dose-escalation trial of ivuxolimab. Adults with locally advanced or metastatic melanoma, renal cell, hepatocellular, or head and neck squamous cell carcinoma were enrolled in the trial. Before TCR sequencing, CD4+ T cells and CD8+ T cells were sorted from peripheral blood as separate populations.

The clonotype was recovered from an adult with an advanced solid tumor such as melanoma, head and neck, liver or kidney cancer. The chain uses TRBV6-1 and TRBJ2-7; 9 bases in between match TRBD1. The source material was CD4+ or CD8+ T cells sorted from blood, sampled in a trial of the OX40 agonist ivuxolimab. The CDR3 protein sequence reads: CASSEGYTGGAWYEQYF. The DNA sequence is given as TGTGCCAGCAGTGAAGGATATACAGGGGGCGCGTGGTACGAGCAGTACTTC.